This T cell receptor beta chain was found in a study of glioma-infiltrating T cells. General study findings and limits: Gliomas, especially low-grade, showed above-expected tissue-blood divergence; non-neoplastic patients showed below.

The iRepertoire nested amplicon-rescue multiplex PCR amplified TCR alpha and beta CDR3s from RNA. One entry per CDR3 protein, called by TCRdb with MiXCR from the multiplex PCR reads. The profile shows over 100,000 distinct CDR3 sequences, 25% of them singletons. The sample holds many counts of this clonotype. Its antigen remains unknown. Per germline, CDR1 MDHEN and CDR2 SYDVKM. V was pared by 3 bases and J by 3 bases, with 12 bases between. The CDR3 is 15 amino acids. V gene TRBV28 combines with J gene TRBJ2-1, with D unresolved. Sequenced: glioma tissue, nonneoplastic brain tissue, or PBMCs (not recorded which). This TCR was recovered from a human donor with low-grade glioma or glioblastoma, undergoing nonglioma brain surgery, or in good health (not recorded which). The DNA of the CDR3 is TGTGCCAGCAGTTTCGTGGTAGCCGGCTACAATGAGCAGTTCTTC. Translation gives CASSFVVAGYNEQFF.